The T cell receptor (beta chain) described here comes from a study of blood T cell repertoires in COVID-19. Whole-study context: Sites across the United States, Italy and Spain contributed samples from acute and convalescent COVID-19. T cells, B-cell-depleted T cells, or PBMCs supplied cDNA or gDNA.

As handled by the study authors: The assay estimated nucleated cells by amplifying reference gene primers. Only in-frame clones appear in the TCRdb table, and some are missing; sequencing was by immunoSEQ multiplex PCR. Clonal size and the V and J genes are those of that table, whereas D and trimming came from the DNA. Of under 300,000 clones in the sample, 84% are singletons; the top ten hold approximately 2.4%. V was clipped by 2 bases and J by 3 bases, with 10 bases between them. Germline V gives CDR1 SNHLY, CDR2 FYNNEI. There are 14 residues in the CDR3. This clone showed up just a few times. The specimen was peripheral blood. The receptor was isolated from a man aged 35-49 years who had recovered from COVID-19. The V and J genes are TRBV2 and TRBJ1-2, with a weak D call TRBD1 (5 bases). The CDR3 loop is CASSERGLDYGYTF. DNA of the CDR3: TGTGCCAGCAGTGAAAGGGGCCTGGACTATGGCTACACCTTC.